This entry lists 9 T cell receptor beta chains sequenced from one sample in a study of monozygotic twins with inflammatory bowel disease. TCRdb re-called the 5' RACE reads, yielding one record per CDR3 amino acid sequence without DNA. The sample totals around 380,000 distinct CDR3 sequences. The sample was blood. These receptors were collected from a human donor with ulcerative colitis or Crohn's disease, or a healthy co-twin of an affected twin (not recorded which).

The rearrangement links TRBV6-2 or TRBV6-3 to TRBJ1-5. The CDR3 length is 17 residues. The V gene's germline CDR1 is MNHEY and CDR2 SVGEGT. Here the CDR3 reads CASSYMVWEVGNQPQHF.

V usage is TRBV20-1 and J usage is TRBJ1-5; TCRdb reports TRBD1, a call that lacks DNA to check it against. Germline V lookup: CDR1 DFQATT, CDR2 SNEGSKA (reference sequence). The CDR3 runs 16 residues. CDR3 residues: CSAQEIGFGRGQPQHF.

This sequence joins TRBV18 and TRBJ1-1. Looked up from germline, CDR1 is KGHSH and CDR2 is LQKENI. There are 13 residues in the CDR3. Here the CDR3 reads CASSRDWNTEAFF.

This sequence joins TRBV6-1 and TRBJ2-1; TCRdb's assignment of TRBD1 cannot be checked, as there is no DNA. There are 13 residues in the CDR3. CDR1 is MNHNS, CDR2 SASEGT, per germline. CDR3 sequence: CASSGQGDEEQFF.

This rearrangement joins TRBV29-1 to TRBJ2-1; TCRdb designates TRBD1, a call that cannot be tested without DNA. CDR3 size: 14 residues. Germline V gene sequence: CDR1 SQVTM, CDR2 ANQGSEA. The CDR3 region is CSVEGGGSYNEQFF.

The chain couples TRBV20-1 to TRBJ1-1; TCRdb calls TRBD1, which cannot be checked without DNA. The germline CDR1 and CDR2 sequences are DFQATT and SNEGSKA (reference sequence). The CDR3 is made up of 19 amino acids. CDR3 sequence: CSARDGIRGAFGHSTEAFF.

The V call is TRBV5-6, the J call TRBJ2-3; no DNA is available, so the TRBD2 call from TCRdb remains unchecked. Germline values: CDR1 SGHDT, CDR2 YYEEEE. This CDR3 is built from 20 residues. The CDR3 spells CASSGTGTSGRATGTDTQYF.

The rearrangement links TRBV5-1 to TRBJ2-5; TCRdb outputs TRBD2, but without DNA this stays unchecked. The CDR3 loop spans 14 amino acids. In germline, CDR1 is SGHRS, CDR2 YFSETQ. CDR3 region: CASSLEGQLGTQYF.

The CDR3 here is CASSPSGGRHTGELFF. The chain combines TRBV9 with TRBJ2-2; lacking DNA, the TRBD1 call made by TCRdb goes unchecked. Germline V gene lookup returns CDR1 SGDLS and CDR2 YYNGEE. The CDR3 extends over 16 amino acids.